Below, 17 T cell receptor beta chains from the same sample are listed, as sequenced in a study of cytomegalovirus exposure and HLA in healthy donors. Primers for the PCR totalled 60 Vbeta and 13 Jbeta. The protocol was immunoSEQ multiplex PCR, while the TCRdb copy is restricted to in-frame clones and leaves out a portion. The sample holds approximately 190,000 clones; approximately 87% are singletons and the top ten take 1% to 1.5%. The sequenced sample was PBMCs. These receptors originate from a man aged 25-40 years in good health and CMV-seronegative.

The chain joins TRBV28 to TRBJ2-7, with TRBD2 matching 7 bases. V lost 6 bases and J lost 9; bases outside the gene matches: 14. This CDR3 contains 14 residues. Germline values: CDR1 MDHEN, CDR2 SYDVKM. This CDR3 reads CASRPGGTEFGQYF. The DNA of the CDR3 is TGTGCCAGCAGGCCGGGGGGAACGGAGTTCGGGCAGTACTTC.

This rearrangement joins TRBV12-5 to TRBJ2-1; TRBD2 aligns across 9 bases. The CDR3 covers 18 residues. V shed 7 bases, J shed 1 base, and the junction held 14 bases outside the gene matches. Looked up from germline, CDR1 is LGHNT and CDR2 is FRNRAP. CDR3 sequence: CASALTALTSGSYNEQFF. CDR3 bases: TGTGCTAGTGCCCTAACCGCGTTGACTAGCGGTTCCTACAATGAGCAGTTCTTC.

The chain uses TRBV5-1 and TRBJ2-2, with D perhaps matching TRBD2 (7 bases). The CDR3 has 15 residues. Germline-derived CDR1 and CDR2 are SGHRS and YFSETQ. V lost 5 bases and J 4 bases, leaving 15 bases between the germline ends. DNA of the CDR3: TGCGCCAGCAGGCCCGGGGGGCGGAGCACCGGGGAGCTGTTTTTT. Protein product: CASRPGGRSTGELFF.

This clone showed up just a few times. J is TRBJ2-7 and V is TRBV11-2; the D gene is possibly TRBD2 (6 bases). The CDR3 length is 15 residues. Trimming cost V 5 bases and J 5 bases, with 19 bases left between them. The V gene's germline CDR1 is SGHAT and CDR2 FQNNGV. This CDR3 reads CASSLLTRVNDEQYF. Written as DNA, the CDR3 is TGTGCCAGCAGCCTCTTGACTAGGGTAAACGACGAGCAGTACTTC. The full variable domain, in which reference TRBV11-2 and TRBJ2-7 provide the parts outside the CDR3, is EAGVAQSPRYKIIEKRQSVAFWCNPISGHATLYWYQQILGQGPKLLIQFQNNGVVDDSQLPKDRFSAERLKGVDSTLKIQPAKLEDSAVYLCASSLLTRVNDEQYFGPGTRLTVT.

This clone was seen a single time. The gene calls are TRBV18 and TRBJ2-1; D may be TRBD2 (6 bases). Trimming cost V 3 bases and J 5 bases, with 17 bases left between them. This CDR3 comprises 16 residues. Germline CDR1 is KGHSH and CDR2 is LQKENI. In DNA, the CDR3 is TGTGCCAGCTCACCGGTTACGACTAGAGACAACAATGAGCAGTTCTTC. Protein sequence: CASSPVTTRDNNEQFF.

The J gene is TRBJ2-1, the V gene TRBV4-1, with 7 bases identical to TRBD2. The CDR3 runs 16 residues. Trimming removed 6 bases from V and 2 bases from J; junction bases left unmatched: 10. Germline-derived CDR1 and CDR2 are MGHRA and YSYEKL. The CDR3 DNA follows: TGCGCCAGCAGACCCGTGGGGCTAGCGGCCTACAATGAGCAGTTCTTC. It yields the protein CASRPVGLAAYNEQFF.

This clone was seen a handful of times. This chain joins TRBV19 and TRBJ2-3; 8 bases line up with TRBD2. Germline CDR1 and CDR2: LNHDA and SQIVND (reference sequence). V was clipped by 5 bases and J by 6 bases; unmatched bases: 13. This CDR3 is 16 amino acids long. This CDR3 reads CASSPGGSGSPDTQYF. In nucleotides, the CDR3 is TGTGCCAGTAGTCCCGGAGGGAGCGGGAGCCCCGATACGCAGTATTTT.

The rearrangement joins TRBV7-2 to TRBJ2-5; D might be TRBD1 (6 bases). CDR3 length: 14 amino acids. V lost 6 bases and J 5 bases, leaving 16 bases between the germline ends. Germline V gene sequence: CDR1 SGHTA, CDR2 FQGNSA. The CDR3 sequence is CASSPVDSAETQYF. The DNA of the CDR3 is TGTGCCAGCAGTCCGGTGGACAGCGCCGAGACCCAGTACTTC. Full variable domain (outside the CDR3, taken from reference TRBV7-2 and TRBJ2-5): GAGVSQSPSNKVTEKGKDVELRCDPISGHTALYWYRQSLGQGLEFLIYFQGNSAPDKSGLPSDRFSAERTGGSVSTLTIQRTQQEDSAVYLCASSPVDSAETQYFGPGTRLLVL.

The J gene is TRBJ1-1, the V gene TRBV7-8; a possible D gene is TRBD1 (6 bases). The germline CDR1 and CDR2 sequences are SGHVS and FQNEAQ. Trimming took off 5 bases at V and 0 bases at J, with 13 bases between the two ends. The CDR3 length is 15 residues. CDR3 protein: CASSAGVPVNTEAFF. CDR3 DNA sequence: TGTGCCAGCAGCGCAGGGGTACCTGTGAACACTGAAGCTTTCTTT.

The rearrangement joins TRBV30 to TRBJ2-1; 9 bases match TRBD2. Germline CDR1 GTSNPN, CDR2 SVGIG (reference sequence). The J segment lost 3 bases and the V segment lost 8 bases, leaving 5 bases of the junction unmatched. The CDR3 totals 13 residues. CDR3 sequence (DNA): TGTGCCGGAAGGACTAGCGACTACAATGAGCAGTTCTTC. Protein product: CAGRTSDYNEQFF.

This clone came up a few times. The rearrangement joins TRBV9 to TRBJ2-3; no definite D call. V gave up 7 bases and J gave up 6 bases, with 12 bases separating them. From germline, CDR1 is SGDLS and CDR2 YYNGEE. CDR3 length: 12 residues. The CDR3 DNA is TGTGCCAGCTCCCTAGTGGTGGATACGCAGTATTTT. Amino acid sequence: CASSLVVDTQYF.

The J gene is TRBJ1-4, the V gene TRBV27; 10 positions agree with TRBD1. The CDR3 has 16 amino acids. After removal of 7 bases from V and 2 bases from J, the junction contained 7 bases not matched to a gene. The V gene's germline CDR1 is MNHEY and CDR2 SMNVEV (reference sequence). CDR3 in amino acids: CASIKDRGATNEKLFF. CDR3 nucleotides: TGTGCCAGCATCAAGGACAGGGGGGCCACTAATGAAAAACTGTTTTTT.

The V gene is TRBV19, the J gene TRBJ2-2, with a tentative D call TRBD2 (6 bases). Trimming left V 6 bases short and J 1 base short, with 12 bases between. The CDR3 is 15 amino acids. The germline gives CDR1 LNHDA, CDR2 SQIVND (reference sequence). The CDR3 loop is CASSMGGVNTGELFF. The CDR3 bases are TGTGCCAGTAGCATGGGGGGAGTGAACACCGGGGAGCTGTTTTTT.

The chain uses TRBV7-9 and TRBJ2-5; D possibly corresponds to TRBD1 (6 bases). The CDR3 has 14 residues. Germline V gene data show CDR1 as SEHNR and CDR2 as FQNEAQ (reference sequence). The germline V and J ends were trimmed by 5 bases and 3 bases, with 13 bases remaining between them. The chain's CDR3 is CASSTRTVEETQYF. As DNA, the CDR3 is TGTGCCAGCAGCACCCGGACAGTGGAAGAGACCCAGTACTTC.

The chain is built from TRBV4-1 and TRBJ2-2; D unresolved. Germline-derived CDR1 and CDR2 are MGHRA and YSYEKL. This CDR3 is 13 amino acids long. The germline V and J ends were trimmed by 4 bases and 0 bases, with 3 bases remaining between them. CDR3 loop: CASSPANTGELFF. CDR3 bases: TGCGCCAGCAGCCCAGCGAACACCGGGGAGCTGTTTTTT.

The chain employs TRBV6-6 and TRBJ2-5; D perhaps matches TRBD2 (6 bases). Trimming took 6 bases from V and 0 from J, leaving 14 bases between them. CDR1 and CDR2 from the germline V gene are MNHNY and SVGAGI (reference sequence). This CDR3 has 15 amino acids. The DNA of the CDR3 is TGTGCCAGCAGCGCCGGGGGAACTAACCAAGAGACCCAGTACTTC. It translates to CASSAGGTNQETQYF.

In this sample, this clone is medium-sized (0.01 to 0.1%). The chain employs TRBV5-4 and TRBJ2-7; TRBD2 agrees at 7 bases. The CDR3 totals 14 residues. Per germline, CDR1 SGHNT and CDR2 YYREEE (reference sequence). Germline trimming cut 4 bases from V and 6 bases from J; bases unmatched to any gene: 10. DNA of the CDR3: TGTGCCAGCAGCGGCGGACTAGTCGTCCGCGAGCAGTACTTC. Protein: CASSGGLVVREQYF.